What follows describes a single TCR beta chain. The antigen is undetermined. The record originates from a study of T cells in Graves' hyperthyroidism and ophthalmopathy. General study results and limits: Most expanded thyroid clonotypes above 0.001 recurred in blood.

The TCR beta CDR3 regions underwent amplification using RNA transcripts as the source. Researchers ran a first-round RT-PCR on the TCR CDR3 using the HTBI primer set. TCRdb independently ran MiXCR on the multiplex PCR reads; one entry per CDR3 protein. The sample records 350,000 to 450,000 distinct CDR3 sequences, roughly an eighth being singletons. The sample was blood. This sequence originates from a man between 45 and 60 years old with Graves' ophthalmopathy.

CDR3 coding DNA: TGCGCCAGCAGTCCCCCCCTGGAGGGAGTTGACGGGGAGCTGTTTTTT. Protein sequence: CASSPPLEGVDGELFF. The chain uses TRBV10-2 and TRBJ2-2; D is perhaps TRBD2 (6 bases). The CDR3 is 16 amino acids. Per the germline V gene, CDR1 is WSHSY and CDR2 is SAAADI. The V end was cut by 5 bases, the J end by 7 bases, with 20 bases between.